The sequence of this TCR beta chain was determined in a study of T cells in Graves' hyperthyroidism and ophthalmopathy. From germline, CDR1 is SGHRS and CDR2 YFSETQ. CDR3 size: 15 residues. This clonotype was counted only a few times. The junction departs from germline at one end; a sequencing error may be responsible. Amplification targeted TCR beta CDR3 regions from RNA transcripts. TCR CDR3 regions were first amplified by RT-PCR with HTBI primers. Using its own MiXCR run on the multiplex PCR reads, TCRdb lists one record per CDR3 protein. Among about 98,000 distinct CDR3 sequences listed, approximately 40% were seen once. Patients showing uncontrolled infection, other autoimmune disease, pregnancy or lactation were ineligible.

The TCR originated in a woman aged 25 to 39 with Graves' hyperthyroidism. The source material was peripheral blood or thyroid tissue (not recorded which). The rearrangement uses TRBV5-1 and TRBJ2-3; 7 bases are shared with TRBD1. The CDR3 is CAGSLGDSRTDTQYF. CDR3 DNA sequence: TGCGCCGGCAGCTTGGGGGACAGCCGCACAGATACGCAGTATTTT.